These 6 T cell receptor beta chains share one sample of origin, sequenced in a study of PD-L1 blockade in urothelial cancer. TCRdb's table, derived via immunoSEQ multiplex PCR, lists solely in-frame clones and lacks some. The sample has roughly 26,000 clones, roughly 87% seen once. The input for sequencing was PBMCs, taken around atezolizumab (anti-PD-L1) treatment. Receptor source: a man aged 50 to 60 with urothelial cancer.

This chain connects TRBV6-5 to TRBJ1-2; TRBD1 might be the D (5 bases). Trimming cost V 1 base and J 7 bases, with 16 bases left between them. Per germline, CDR1 MNHEY and CDR2 SVGAGI. The length of the CDR3 is 15 residues. The DNA of the CDR3 is TGTGCCAGCAGTTACTTACCGCCAGGGCTGAGTGGCTACACCTTC. Translation: CASSYLPPGLSGYTF.

The chain joins TRBV5-4 to TRBJ2-3, with a tentative D call TRBD2 (5 bases). CDR1 SGHNT and CDR2 YYREEE come from the germline V gene (reference sequence). V was trimmed by 0 bases and J by 1 base, leaving 12 bases between them. This CDR3 contains 16 residues. The CDR3 sequence: CASSLAWSEGTDTQYF. In DNA, the CDR3 is TGTGCCAGCAGCTTGGCCTGGTCGGAGGGCACAGATACGCAGTATTTT.

The table lists this clone with a count of one. The genes are TRBV29-1 and TRBJ2-1, with 9 positions matching TRBD1. This CDR3 has 16 residues. The V gene end was trimmed by 2 bases and the J gene end by 2 bases; junction bases not matched to a gene: 7. Per germline, CDR1 SQVTM and CDR2 ANQGSEA. CDR3 in DNA: TGCAGCGTTGAATGGTACCGGGACAGGGCCTACAATGAGCAGTTCTTC. Encoded protein: CSVEWYRDRAYNEQFF.

J is TRBJ1-4 and V is TRBV6-5, with TRBD1 matching 10 bases. There are 15 residues in the CDR3. Germline values: CDR1 MNHEY, CDR2 SVGAGI. The V gene end was trimmed by 6 bases and the J gene end by 7 bases; junction bases not matched to a gene: 8. The CDR3 region is CASRATGGATEKLFF. CDR3 DNA: TGTGCCAGCAGGGCGACAGGGGGCGCGACTGAAAAACTGTTTTTT.

The rearrangement links TRBV19 to TRBJ1-1, with D unresolved. The CDR3 has 13 residues. The ends were cut back, 8 bases at V and 0 bases at J, with 10 bases in the middle. CDR1 is LNHDA, CDR2 SQIVND, per germline (reference sequence). CDR3 residues: CASSSVMNTEAFF. The DNA of the CDR3 is TGTGCCAGTTCTAGCGTTATGAACACTGAAGCTTTCTTT.

As for this clone: One junction end does not reproduce the germline sequence, and a read error may be involved. The chain recombines TRBV7-7 with TRBJ2-2; 9 nucleotides line up with TRBD2. The germline V gene has CDR1 SSHAT and CDR2 FNYEAQ (reference sequence). CDR3 length: 14 residues. CDR3 in DNA: TGTGCCAGCAGTTTAGCGGGAGATGCCGGGGAGCTGTTTTTT. Protein product: CASSLAGDAGELFF. Supplemented by reference TRBV7-7 and TRBJ2-2, the full variable domain reads GAGVSQSPRYKVTKRGQDVTLRCDPISSHATLYWYQQALGQGPEFLTYFNYEAQPDKSGLPSDRFSAERPEGSISTLTIQRTEQRDSAMYRCASSLAGDAGELFFGEGSRLTVL.